A selection of T cell receptor beta chains follows, all from one sample in a study of monozygotic twins with inflammatory bowel disease. From the 5' RACE reads, TCRdb lists one entry per CDR3 protein and no DNA. Here the sample table reports roughly 300,000 distinct CDR3 sequences. The specimen was blood. All receptors derive from a human donor with ulcerative colitis or Crohn's disease, or a healthy co-twin of an affected twin (not recorded which). Both conserved end residues are part of each CDR3. Each record gives: J gene, V gene, CDR3 protein.

TRBJ1-4 | TRBV19 | CASSTDVATNEKLFF
TRBJ2-7 | TRBV3-1 | CASRPGHNHEQYF
TRBJ2-1 | TRBV11-2 | CASTPTLTSFYNEQFF
TRBJ2-3 | TRBV5-1 | CASSFREGTDTQYF
TRBJ2-2 | TRBV12-3/TRBV12-4 | CASSIPGLVANTGELFF
TRBJ2-7 | TRBV20-1 | CSASTSGGYEQYF
TRBJ2-7 | TRBV20-1 | CSATYSGRGIEQYF
TRBJ2-3 | TRBV2 | CASNAGLAASDTQYF
TRBJ2-7 | TRBV10-1 | CASSESGLSYEQYF
TRBJ2-3 | TRBV7-2 | CASSLWGGDTQYF
TRBJ2-7 | TRBV4-1 | CASSQETAGGGASIREVYEQYF
TRBJ1-3 | TRBV20-1 | CSARGSGNTIYF
TRBJ2-7 | TRBV19 | CASRAGVNEQYF
TRBJ1-5 | TRBV7-2 | CASSARGGNQPQHF
TRBJ2-7 | TRBV12-3/TRBV12-4 | CASTTKLKGTYEQYF
TRBJ2-5 | TRBV27 | CASSYLGGPETQYF
TRBJ1-6 | TRBV5-5 | CASSQTGRNNSPLHF
TRBJ2-3 | TRBV25-1 | CASSGLTGLATDTQYF
TRBJ2-3 | TRBV6-1 | CASSESRGTQYF
TRBJ2-7 | TRBV5-4 | CASSLDLAPQYF
TRBJ2-2 | TRBV5-1 | CASRRFLPPETNTGELFF
TRBJ2-7 | TRBV27 | CASSLVSSGGYEQYF
TRBJ1-2 | TRBV7-2 | CASSLAGQGVYPNYGYTF
TRBJ2-2 | TRBV7-2 | CASSPGLAGTGELFF
TRBJ2-4 | TRBV12-3/TRBV12-4 | CASSLIMTVRYF
TRBJ2-3 | TRBV28 | CASSGGWSTDTQYF
TRBJ2-2 | TRBV5-4 | CASQLDFGGTAKLFF
TRBJ1-5 | TRBV30 | CAWSGGVGNQPQHF
TRBJ1-2 | TRBV15 | CATSRGETGYGYTF
TRBJ1-4 | TRBV20-1 | CSAPGQGFFPFF
TRBJ2-3 | TRBV4-1 | CASSQGLAGVLGGTDTQYF
TRBJ2-3 | TRBV5-6 | CASSPTSTDTQYF
TRBJ1-1 | TRBV15 | CATSRDLSLGLDTEAFF
TRBJ2-7 | TRBV9 | CASSVDRSYKQYF
TRBJ1-3 | TRBV7-2 | CASSLTRGAGNTIYF
TRBJ2-1 | TRBV28 | CASSWARGGAGNEQFF
TRBJ1-1 | TRBV20-1 | CSAAPGSRTEAFF
TRBJ2-5 | TRBV5-1 | CASSLEGQGVQETQYF
TRBJ1-4 | TRBV7-2 | CASSPKTATNEKLFF
TRBJ2-1 | TRBV12-3/TRBV12-4 | CASSPGPGGETSGRIF
TRBJ2-5 | TRBV5-1 | CASSLGLVRQETQYF
TRBJ1-4 | TRBV29-1 | CSFAGAGNEKLFF
TRBJ2-4 | TRBV2 | CATREDRGSGNIQNF
TRBJ2-1 | TRBV5-1 | CASSLGASLAYNEQFF
TRBJ2-5 | TRBV18 | CASSPPGQAQTQYF
TRBJ1-1 | TRBV10-3 | CAKKQDLNTEAFF
TRBJ2-3 | TRBV7-2 | CASSQRTGSVTDTQYF
TRBJ2-1 | TRBV6-2/TRBV6-3 | CASEGVTSSRNEQFF
TRBJ2-1 | TRBV9 | CASSVDPYSYNEQFF
TRBJ2-3 | TRBV29-1 | CSVEDEGHGTDTQYF